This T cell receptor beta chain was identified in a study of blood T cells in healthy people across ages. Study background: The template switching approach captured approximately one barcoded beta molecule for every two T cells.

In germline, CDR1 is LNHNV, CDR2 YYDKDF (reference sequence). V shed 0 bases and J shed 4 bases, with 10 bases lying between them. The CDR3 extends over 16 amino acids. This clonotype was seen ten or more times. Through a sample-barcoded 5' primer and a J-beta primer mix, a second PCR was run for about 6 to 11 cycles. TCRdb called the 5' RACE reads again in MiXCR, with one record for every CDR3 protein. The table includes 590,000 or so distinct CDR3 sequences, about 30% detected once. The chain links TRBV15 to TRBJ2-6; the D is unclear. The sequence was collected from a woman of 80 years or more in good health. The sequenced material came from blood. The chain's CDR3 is CATSRDRRGGANVLTF. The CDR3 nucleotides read TGTGCCACCAGCAGAGATAGGAGAGGAGGGGCCAACGTCCTGACTTTC. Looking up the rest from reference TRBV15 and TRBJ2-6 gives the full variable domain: DAMVIQNPRYQVTQFGKPVTLSCSQTLNHNVMYWYQQKSSQAPKLLFHYYDKDFNNEADTPDNFQSRRPNTSFCFLDIRSPGLGDTAMYLCATSRDRRGGANVLTFGAGSRLTVL.